A single sample is the source of the 27 T cell receptor beta chains below, sequenced in a study of T cells expressing NK-cell markers (dated by TCRdb to about 2020). Libraries were made using 5' RACE. The sequencing machine was an Illumina HiSeq 2000. TCRdb reanalyzed the reads, keeping one entry per CDR3 protein sequence and omitting DNA. This sample's records show some 390,000 distinct CDR3 sequences. Around 10% of the sample is in the top ten clones. Sequencing was performed on blood T cells: a sorted CD56 or NKG2C T cell subset, CD4+ or CD8+ T cells, or bulk PBMC T cells (not recorded which). These receptors were taken from a woman between 50 and 59 years old in good health. Donor details come from another sample of the same person, matched by shared clones.

The V and J genes are TRBV5-1 and TRBJ2-7; TCRdb selects TRBD1, and the lack of DNA leaves this call unchecked. The CDR3 consists of 15 residues. Germline V gene sequence: CDR1 SGHRS, CDR2 YFSETQ. The CDR3 spells CASRPGASTSYEQYF.

The CDR3: CASSQGVQAGELFF. The chain links TRBV3-1 to TRBJ2-2. Germline assignment: CDR1 LGHDT and CDR2 YNNKEL (reference sequence). The length of the CDR3 is 14 residues.

V and J are TRBV20-1 and TRBJ2-1. Germline CDR1 DFQATT, CDR2 SNEGSKA (reference sequence). The CDR3 runs to 15 residues. The CDR3 sequence: CSAAARLSSHNEQFF.

This rearrangement joins TRBV7-9 to TRBJ2-3; with no DNA, the TCRdb D assignment of TRBD2 cannot be verified. CDR1 and CDR2 from the germline V gene are SEHNR and FQNEAQ (reference sequence). This CDR3 is built from 14 residues. The CDR3 spells CASSFGLGTDTQYF.

The rearrangement joins TRBV12-3 or TRBV12-4 to TRBJ2-5; TCRdb designates TRBD1, a call that cannot be tested without DNA. The length of the CDR3 is 15 residues. The CDR3 reads CASSTTGGASETQYF.

V is TRBV7-9 and J is TRBJ2-7; TCRdb's D call of TRBD2 is untestable without DNA. Germline CDR1 SEHNR, CDR2 FQNEAQ (reference sequence). The CDR3 runs 13 residues. The CDR3 protein is CASRSLGSYEQYF.

V usage is TRBV6-2 or TRBV6-3 and J usage is TRBJ1-2. The V gene's germline CDR1 is MNHEY and CDR2 SVGEGT. The CDR3 loop spans 14 amino acids. The CDR3 reads CASSLEDINYGYTF.

The chain couples TRBV18 to TRBJ2-3. Per germline, CDR1 KGHSH and CDR2 LQKENI. The CDR3 sequence is 14 residues long. CDR3 protein: CASSPRPSTDTQYF. The full variable domain, in which reference TRBV18 and TRBJ2-3 provide the parts outside the CDR3, is NAGVMQNPRHLVRRRGQEARLRCSPMKGHSHVYWYRQLPEEGLKFMVYLQKENIIDESGMPKERFSAEFPKEGPSILRIQQVVRGDSAAYFCASSPRPSTDTQYFGPGTRLTVL.

Here the CDR3 reads CASSLGRGYSNQPQHF. V gene TRBV5-6 combines with J gene TRBJ1-5. The CDR3 covers 16 residues. Germline CDR1 reads SGHDT; CDR2 reads YYEEEE.

CDR3 residues: CASSSGLAGTDEQYF. This rearrangement joins TRBV5-1 to TRBJ2-7; TCRdb lists TRBD2, though no DNA is available to test this call. CDR3 length equals 15 residues. Germline assignment: CDR1 SGHRS and CDR2 YFSETQ.

The chain recombines TRBV12-3 or TRBV12-4 with TRBJ1-3. The CDR3 extends over 12 amino acids. CDR3 sequence: CASCRAGNTIYF.

The chain has TRBV5-6 and TRBJ2-1; TCRdb names TRBD1, which stays unverified in the absence of DNA. The CDR3 has 16 amino acids. Germline V gene data show CDR1 as SGHDT and CDR2 as YYEEEE. The CDR3 is CASSLLFRESYNEQFF.

J is TRBJ2-7 and V is TRBV27; there is no DNA to check the TCRdb D call of TRBD2. The germline CDR1 and CDR2 sequences are MNHEY and SMNVEV (reference sequence). This CDR3 is built from 14 residues. CDR3 protein: CASRTSGGGSEQYF.

This sequence joins TRBV5-6 and TRBJ1-5. This CDR3 contains 15 residues. The germline V gene encodes CDR1 SGHDT and CDR2 YYEEEE. CDR3 loop: CASSHYGSGNQPQHF.

The chain recombines TRBV20-1 with TRBJ2-3. Per the germline V gene, CDR1 is DFQATT and CDR2 is SNEGSKA (reference sequence). CDR3 length equals 15 residues. CDR3 residues: CSARDLVTSTDTQYF.

The CDR3 protein is CASSFQQGGPLHF. The genes are TRBV28 and TRBJ1-6. The germline V gene has CDR1 MDHEN and CDR2 SYDVKM. This CDR3 contains 13 residues. Complete variable domain (other parts from reference TRBV28 and TRBJ1-6): DVKVTQSSRYLVKRTGEKVFLECVQDMDHENMFWYRQDPGLGLRLIYFSYDVKMKEKGDIPEGYSVSREKKERFSLILESASTNQTSMYLCASSFQQGGPLHFGNGTRLTVT.

The chain employs TRBV12-5 and TRBJ2-1; TCRdb reports TRBD2, a call that lacks DNA to check it against. This CDR3 is built from 14 residues. Germline V gene sequence: CDR1 LGHNT, CDR2 FRNRAP. CDR3 protein: CASAGGGSGSEQFF.

CDR3 region: CASSLLGRDTIYF. This sequence joins TRBV12-3 or TRBV12-4 and TRBJ1-3. The CDR3 loop spans 13 amino acids.

V is TRBV7-2 and J is TRBJ2-5; no DNA is available, so the TRBD2 call from TCRdb remains unchecked. The CDR3 spans 15 residues. CDR1 is SGHTA, CDR2 FQGNSA, per germline. CDR3 region: CASSSIAGGPETQYF.

The chain is built from TRBV6-5 and TRBJ2-1; the TRBD2 assignment by TCRdb is unverifiable without DNA. The CDR3 length is 15 residues. Per the germline V gene, CDR1 is MNHEY and CDR2 is SVGAGI. CDR3 amino acids: CASSPDWSSYNEQFF.

V gene TRBV11-1 combines with J gene TRBJ1-1. Germline values: CDR1 SGHAT, CDR2 FQDESV (reference sequence). This CDR3 is built from 13 residues. The CDR3 here is CASSLSTTAEAFF.

The gene calls are TRBV9 and TRBJ1-3. Per the germline V gene, CDR1 is SGDLS and CDR2 is YYNGEE. This CDR3 comprises 14 residues. CDR3 sequence: CASSEAVSGNTIYF.

CDR3 sequence reads: CASSQAPGRPKAKNIQYF. This sequence joins TRBV3-1 and TRBJ2-4; TCRdb selects TRBD2, and the lack of DNA leaves this call unchecked. The CDR3 length is 18 residues. CDR1 and CDR2 (germline): LGHDT, YNNKEL (reference sequence).

The rearrangement joins TRBV20-1 to TRBJ2-7; the D call of TRBD2 rests on TCRdb alone, since no DNA is present to check it. Germline CDR1 is DFQATT and CDR2 is SNEGSKA (reference sequence). The CDR3 totals 15 residues. The CDR3 spells CSATGIGGLPREQYF.

The chain couples TRBV5-1 to TRBJ2-2; TCRdb calls TRBD2, which cannot be checked without DNA. In germline, CDR1 is SGHRS, CDR2 YFSETQ. The CDR3 totals 20 residues. The CDR3 reads CASSLGLLAGLNSNTGELFF.

The J gene is TRBJ2-7, the V gene TRBV10-3; absent DNA, TCRdb's TRBD2 call cannot be checked. The CDR3 loop spans 16 amino acids. Germline V gene lookup returns CDR1 ENHRY and CDR2 SYGVKD. CDR3 region: CAIGKGNEVLSREQYF.

The J gene is TRBJ2-3, the V gene TRBV4-1; TCRdb reports TRBD2, a call that lacks DNA to check it against. CDR3 length: 17 residues. Germline V gene lookup returns CDR1 MGHRA and CDR2 YSYEKL. This chain's CDR3 is CASSQGRAHRSTDTQYF.